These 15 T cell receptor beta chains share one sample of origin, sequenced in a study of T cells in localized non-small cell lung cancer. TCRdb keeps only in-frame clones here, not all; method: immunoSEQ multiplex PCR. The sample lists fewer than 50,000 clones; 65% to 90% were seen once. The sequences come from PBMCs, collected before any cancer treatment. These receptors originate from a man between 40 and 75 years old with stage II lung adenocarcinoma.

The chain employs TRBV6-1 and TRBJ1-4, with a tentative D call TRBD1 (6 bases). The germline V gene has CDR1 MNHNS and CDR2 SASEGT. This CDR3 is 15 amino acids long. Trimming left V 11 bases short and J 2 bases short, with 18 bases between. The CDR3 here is CAAQGGSGTNEKLFF. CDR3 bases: TGTGCCGCCCAAGGGGGGTCGGGGACTAATGAAAAACTGTTTTTT.

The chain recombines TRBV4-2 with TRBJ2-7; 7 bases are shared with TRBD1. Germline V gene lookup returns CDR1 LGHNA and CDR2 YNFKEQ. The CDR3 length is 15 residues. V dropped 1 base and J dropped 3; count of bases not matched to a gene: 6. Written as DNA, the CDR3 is TGTGCCAGCAGCCAAGCTGGGACAGAATACTACGAGCAGTACTTC. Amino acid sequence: CASSQAGTEYYEQYF.

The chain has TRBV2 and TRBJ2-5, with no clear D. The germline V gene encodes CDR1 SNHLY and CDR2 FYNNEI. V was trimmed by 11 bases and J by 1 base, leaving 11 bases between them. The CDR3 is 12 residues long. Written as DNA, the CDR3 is TGTGCCGCAACATACTCCCAAGAGACCCAGTACTTC. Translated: CAATYSQETQYF. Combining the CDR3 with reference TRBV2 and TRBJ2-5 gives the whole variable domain EPEVTQTPSHQVTQMGQEVILRCVPISNHLYFYWYRQILGQKVEFLVSFYNNEISEKSEIFDDQFSVERPDGSNFTLKIRSTKLEDSAMYFCAATYSQETQYFGPGTRLLVL.

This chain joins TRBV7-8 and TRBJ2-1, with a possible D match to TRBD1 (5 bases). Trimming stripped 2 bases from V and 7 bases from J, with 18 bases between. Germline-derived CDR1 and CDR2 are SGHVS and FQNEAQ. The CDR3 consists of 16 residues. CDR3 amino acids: CASSLSIDSRANEQFF. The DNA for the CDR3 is TGTGCCAGCAGCTTAAGCATCGATAGCAGGGCAAATGAGCAGTTCTTC.

The chain's CDR3 is CASSLSSRITDTQYF. The DNA for the CDR3 is TGTGCCAGCAGCTTATCCTCCCGAATCACAGATACGCAGTATTTT. V gene TRBV11-1 combines with J gene TRBJ2-3; D ambiguous. V was shortened by 2 bases and J by 2 bases, with 11 bases between the two germline ends. Germline V gene sequence: CDR1 SGHAT, CDR2 FQDESV (reference sequence). The length of the CDR3 is 15 residues.

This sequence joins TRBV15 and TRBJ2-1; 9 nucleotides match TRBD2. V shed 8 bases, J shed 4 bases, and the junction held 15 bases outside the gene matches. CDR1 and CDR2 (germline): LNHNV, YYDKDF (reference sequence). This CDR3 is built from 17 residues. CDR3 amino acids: CATHGGIGLARYNEQFF. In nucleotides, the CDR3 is TGTGCCACCCATGGGGGGATCGGACTAGCGAGGTACAATGAGCAGTTCTTC.

The CDR3, as DNA: TGTGCCAGCAGCCCCTTAGTCTTGGGGAGCTCCTACGAGCAGTACTTC. It is translated as CASSPLVLGSSYEQYF. V usage is TRBV11-2 and J usage is TRBJ2-7, with a weak D call TRBD2 (5 bases). CDR3 size: 16 residues. The V end lost 5 bases, the J end lost 0 bases, and 17 bases lay between the germline ends. Germline CDR1 and CDR2: SGHAT and FQNNGV.

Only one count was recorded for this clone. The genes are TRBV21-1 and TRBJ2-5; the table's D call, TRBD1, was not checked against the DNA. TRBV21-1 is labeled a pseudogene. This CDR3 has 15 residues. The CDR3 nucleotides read TGTGCCAGGTCCTTACGGGGACAGGGTCAAGAGACCCAGTACTTC. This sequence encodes CARSLRGQGQETQYF.

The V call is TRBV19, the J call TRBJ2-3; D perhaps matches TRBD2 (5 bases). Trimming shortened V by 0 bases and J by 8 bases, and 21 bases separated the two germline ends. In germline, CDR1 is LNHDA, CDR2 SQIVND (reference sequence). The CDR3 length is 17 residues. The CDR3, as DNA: TGTGCCAGTAGTATAGATTCGGGATACCCAATGATGGGTACGCAGTATTTT. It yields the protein CASSIDSGYPMMGTQYF.

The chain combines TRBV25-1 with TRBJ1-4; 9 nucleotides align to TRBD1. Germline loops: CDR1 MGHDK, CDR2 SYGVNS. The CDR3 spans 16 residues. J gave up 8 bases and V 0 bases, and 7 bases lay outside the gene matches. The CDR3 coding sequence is TGTGCCAGCAGTGAATATCCGGGGACAGGGCGGGAAAAACTGTTTTTT. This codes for CASSEYPGTGREKLFF.

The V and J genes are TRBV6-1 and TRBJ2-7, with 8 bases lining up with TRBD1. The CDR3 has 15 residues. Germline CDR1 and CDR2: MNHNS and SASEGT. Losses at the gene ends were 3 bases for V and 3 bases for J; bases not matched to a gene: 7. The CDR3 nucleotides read TGTGCCAGCAGTGAGGTCGGGACAGGCGGCTACGAGCAGTACTTC. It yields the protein CASSEVGTGGYEQYF.

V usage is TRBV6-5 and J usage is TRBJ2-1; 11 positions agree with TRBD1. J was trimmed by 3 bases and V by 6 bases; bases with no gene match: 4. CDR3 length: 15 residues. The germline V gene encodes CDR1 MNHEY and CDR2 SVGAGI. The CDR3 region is CASRGTGGVYNEQFF. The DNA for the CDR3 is TGTGCCAGCAGGGGGACAGGGGGAGTCTACAATGAGCAGTTCTTC.

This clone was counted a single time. DNA for the CDR3: TGTGCCAGCTCACCAGGGAGCGGGGGAAACACTGAAGCTTTCTTT. It specifies CASSPGSGGNTEAFF. V usage is TRBV18 and J usage is TRBJ1-1; TRBD1 might be the D (5 bases). The V gene's germline CDR1 is KGHSH and CDR2 LQKENI. The V gene lost 2 bases and the J gene lost 2 bases, with 12 bases spanning the gap. CDR3 length: 15 amino acids.

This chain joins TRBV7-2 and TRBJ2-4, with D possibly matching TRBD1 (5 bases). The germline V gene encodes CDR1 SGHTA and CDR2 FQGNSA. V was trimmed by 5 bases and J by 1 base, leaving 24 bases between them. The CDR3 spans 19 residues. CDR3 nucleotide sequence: TGTGCCAGCAGCACTGATCGATTCAGGGTTACAGAGGCCAAAAACATTCAGTACTTC. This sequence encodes CASSTDRFRVTEAKNIQYF.

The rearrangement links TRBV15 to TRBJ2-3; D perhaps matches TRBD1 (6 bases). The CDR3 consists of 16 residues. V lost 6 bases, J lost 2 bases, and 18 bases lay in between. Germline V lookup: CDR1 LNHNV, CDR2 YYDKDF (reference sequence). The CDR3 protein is CATSTLMTGITDTQYF. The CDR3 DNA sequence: TGTGCCACCAGTACCCTCATGACAGGTATCACAGATACGCAGTATTTT.